Presented here are 2 T cell receptor beta chains from one specimen sequenced in a study of blood T cell repertoires in COVID-19 (dated by TCRdb to 2018 to 2021). The library relied on the immunoSEQ multiplex PCR assay. This is the immuneACCESS table as TCRdb keeps it, with only in-frame sequences that have V and J called. A part of the clones is gone; compared with another copy, unresolved V genes explain less than half, and the rest is unexplained. This sample has about 100,000 clones in its table, and about 83% of those were observed once. The ten largest clonotypes hold about 4% of the sample. The sample comprised peripheral blood. These TCRs come from a woman aged 70-85 years with acute or convalescent COVID-19.

The CDR3 DNA reads TGTGCCACCAACCAGACTAGCTTACACCGTCACGAGCAGTACTTC. It codes for CATNQTSLHRHEQYF. V gene TRBV24-1 combines with J gene TRBJ2-7; the match to TRBD2 covers 7 bases. The CDR3 is 15 residues long. Germline CDR1 KGHDR, CDR2 SFDVKD. Germline trimming cut 8 bases from V and 5 bases from J; bases unmatched to any gene: 14.

The rearrangement uses TRBV18 and TRBJ1-2; D possibly corresponds to TRBD1 (5 bases). Germline CDR1 KGHSH, CDR2 LQKENI. V lost 6 bases and J lost 5, with 19 bases in between. This CDR3 has 15 amino acids. Here the CDR3 DNA reads TGTGCCAGCTCCATGAATCGAGACAGCCAGTATGGCTACACCTTC. It encodes CASSMNRDSQYGYTF.